Listed below are T cell receptor beta chains from one sample, sequenced in a study of Ad26.COV2.S vaccination and SARS-CoV-2 variants. Libraries were prepared by immunoSEQ multiplex PCR; TCRdb keeps only in-frame clonotypes and omits some of them. The sample records 300,000 to 400,000 clones, approximately 90% being singletons. This specimen was peripheral blood, taken in a trial of Ad26.COV2.S vaccine versus placebo. All receptors come from a person aged 18-60 years who received the Ad26.COV2.S COVID-19 vaccine or a placebo. The CDR3 runs from the conserved cysteine through the conserved F or W. D genes are given only for firm matches. Clone size is stated in some rows and not others, as once, few, many or a class when expanded.

D gene	clone size	V gene	J gene	CDR3 protein	CDR3 DNA
TRBD2	-	TRBV4-3	TRBJ2-2	CASSPLAGGRIGELFF	TGCGCCAGCAGCCCACTAGCGGGGGGGCGTATCGGGGAGCTGTTTTTT
-	-	TRBV6-5	TRBJ1-4	CASSYDSSNEKLFF	TGTGCCAGCAGTTACGACAGCTCCAATGAAAAACTGTTTTTT
-	-	TRBV5-1	TRBJ2-7	CASSSAGSYEQYF	TGCGCCAGCAGCTCTGCCGGGAGTTACGAGCAGTACTTC
-	many	TRBV4-3	TRBJ1-3	CASSQDYPGTSGNTIYF	TGCGCCAGCAGCCAAGACTATCCAGGGACCTCTGGAAACACCATATATTTT
-	-	TRBV19	TRBJ2-5	CASSIGRRVYF	TGTGCCAGTAGTATTGGCAGGAGGGTGTACTTC
-	few	TRBV7-9	TRBJ1-3	CASKDGGQPSSGNTIYF	TGTGCTTCTAAGGACGGAGGACAGCCGAGCTCTGGAAACACCATATATTTT
-	-	TRBV24-1	TRBJ1-1	CATSERTGTEDDKNTEAFF	TGTGCCACCAGTGAACGCACCGGGACGGAAGACGACAAGAACACTGAAGCTTTCTTT
-	-	TRBV28	TRBJ1-2	CASSTGTPNYGYTF	TGTGCCAGCAGTACCGGGACACCGAACTATGGCTACACCTTC
-	-	TRBV5-6	TRBJ2-3	CASSLGQGSITDTQYF	TGTGCCAGCAGCTTGGGGCAGGGTAGTATCACAGATACGCAGTATTTT
-	-	TRBV19	TRBJ2-2	CASSRAGNTGELFF	TGTGCCAGTAGTAGGGCAGGGAACACCGGGGAGCTGTTTTTT
-	few	TRBV2	TRBJ1-5	CASSDSPDGNQPQHF	TGTGCCAGCAGTGACAGCCCCGATGGCAATCAGCCCCAGCATTTT
-	-	TRBV15	TRBJ1-6	CATSGDRLTNSPLHF	TGTGCCACCAGCGGAGACAGGCTCACTAATTCACCCCTCCACTTT
-	-	TRBV15	TRBJ1-3	CATSRDLGGNTIYF	TGTGCCACCAGCAGAGATCTCGGTGGAAACACCATATATTTT